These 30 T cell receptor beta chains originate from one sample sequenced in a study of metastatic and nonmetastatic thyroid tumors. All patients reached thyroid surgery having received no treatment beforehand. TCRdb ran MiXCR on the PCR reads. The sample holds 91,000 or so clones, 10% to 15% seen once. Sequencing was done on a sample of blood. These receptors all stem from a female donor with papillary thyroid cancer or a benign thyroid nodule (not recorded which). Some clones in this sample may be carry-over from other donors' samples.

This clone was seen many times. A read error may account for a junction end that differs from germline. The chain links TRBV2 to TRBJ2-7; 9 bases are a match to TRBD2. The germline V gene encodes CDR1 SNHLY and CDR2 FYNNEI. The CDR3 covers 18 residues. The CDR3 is CASSDWGLAGPSSYGQYF. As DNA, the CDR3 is TGTGCCAGCAGTGACTGGGGGCTAGCGGGACCGAGCTCCTACGGGCAGTACTTC.

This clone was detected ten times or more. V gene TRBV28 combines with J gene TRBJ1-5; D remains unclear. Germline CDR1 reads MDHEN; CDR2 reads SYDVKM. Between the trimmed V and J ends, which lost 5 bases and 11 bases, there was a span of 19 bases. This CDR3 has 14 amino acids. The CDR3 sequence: CASSPPEKRWAQHF. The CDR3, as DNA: TGTGCCAGCAGTCCCCCGGAGAAGAGATGGGCCCAGCATTTT. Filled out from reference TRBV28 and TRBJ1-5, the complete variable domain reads DVKVTQSSRYLVKRTGEKVFLECVQDMDHENMFWYRQDPGLGLRLIYFSYDVKMKEKGDIPEGYSVSREKKERFSLILESASTNQTSMYLCASSPPEKRWAQHFGDGTRLSIL.

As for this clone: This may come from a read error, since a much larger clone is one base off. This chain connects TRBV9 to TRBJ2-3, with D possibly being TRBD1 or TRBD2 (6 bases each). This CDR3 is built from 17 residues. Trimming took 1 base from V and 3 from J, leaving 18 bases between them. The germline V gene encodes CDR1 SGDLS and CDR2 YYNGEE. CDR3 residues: CASSVRGVMGGTDTQYF. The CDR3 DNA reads TGTGCCAGCAGCGTAAGGGGGGTGATGGGAGGAACAGATACGCAGTATTTT.

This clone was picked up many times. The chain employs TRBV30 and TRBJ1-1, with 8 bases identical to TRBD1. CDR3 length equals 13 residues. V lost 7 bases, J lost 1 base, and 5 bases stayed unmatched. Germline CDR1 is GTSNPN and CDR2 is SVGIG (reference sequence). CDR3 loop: CASEGTGNTEAFF. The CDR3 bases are TGTGCCTCCGAAGGGACAGGGAACACTGAAGCTTTCTTT. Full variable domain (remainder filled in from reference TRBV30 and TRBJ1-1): SQTIHQWPATLVQPVGSPLSLECTVEGTSNPNLYWYRQAAGRGLQLLFYSVGIGQISSEVPQNLSASRPQDRQFILSSKKLLLSDSGFYLCASEGTGNTEAFFGQGTRLTVV.

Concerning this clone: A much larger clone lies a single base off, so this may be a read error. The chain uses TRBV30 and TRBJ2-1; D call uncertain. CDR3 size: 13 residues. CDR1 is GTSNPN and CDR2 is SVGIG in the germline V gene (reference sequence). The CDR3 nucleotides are TGTGCCTGGAGTGTTCAAAGCATGGGTGAGCAGTCCTTC. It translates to CAWSVQSMGEQSF. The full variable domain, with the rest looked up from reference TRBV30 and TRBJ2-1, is SQTIHQWPATLVQPVGSPLSLECTVEGTSNPNLYWYRQAAGRGLQLLFYSVGIGQISSEVPQNLSASRPQDRQFILSSKKLLLSDSGFYLCAWSVQSMGEQSFGPGTRLTVL.

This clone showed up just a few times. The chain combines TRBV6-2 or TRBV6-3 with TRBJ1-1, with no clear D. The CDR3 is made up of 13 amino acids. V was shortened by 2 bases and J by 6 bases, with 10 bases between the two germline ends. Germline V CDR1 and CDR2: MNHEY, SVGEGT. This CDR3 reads CASSYRGFSEAFF. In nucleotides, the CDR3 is TGTGCCAGCAGTTACCGAGGGTTTTCTGAAGCTTTCTTT.

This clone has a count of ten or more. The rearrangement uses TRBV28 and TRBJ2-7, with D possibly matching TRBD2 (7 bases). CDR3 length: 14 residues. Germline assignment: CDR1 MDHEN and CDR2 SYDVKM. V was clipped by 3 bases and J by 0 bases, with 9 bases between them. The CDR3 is CASSFRGGSYEQYF. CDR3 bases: TGTGCCAGCAGTTTTAGGGGGGGCTCCTACGAGCAGTACTTC.

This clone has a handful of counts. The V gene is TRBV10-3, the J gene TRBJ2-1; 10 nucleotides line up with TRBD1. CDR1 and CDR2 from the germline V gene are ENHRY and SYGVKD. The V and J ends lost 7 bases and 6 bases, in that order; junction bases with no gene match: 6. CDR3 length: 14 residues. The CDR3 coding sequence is TGTGCCATCATAGGGGACAGGGGACTCAATGAGCAGTTCTTC. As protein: CAIIGDRGLNEQFF.

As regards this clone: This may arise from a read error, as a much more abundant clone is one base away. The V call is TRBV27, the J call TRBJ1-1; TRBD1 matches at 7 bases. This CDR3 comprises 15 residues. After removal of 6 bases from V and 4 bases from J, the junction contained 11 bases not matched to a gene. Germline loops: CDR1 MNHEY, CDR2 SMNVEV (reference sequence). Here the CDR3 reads CASSLTTGDCTEAFF. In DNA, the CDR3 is TGTGCCAGCAGCCTAACCACAGGGGACTGCACTGAAGCTTTCTTT.

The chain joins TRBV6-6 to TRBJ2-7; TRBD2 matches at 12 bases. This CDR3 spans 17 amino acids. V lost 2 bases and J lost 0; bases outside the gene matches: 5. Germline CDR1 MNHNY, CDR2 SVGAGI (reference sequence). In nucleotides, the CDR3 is TGTGCCAGCAGTTACAAGACGACTAGCGGGAGCTCCTACGAGCAGTACTTC. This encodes CASSYKTTSGSSYEQYF.

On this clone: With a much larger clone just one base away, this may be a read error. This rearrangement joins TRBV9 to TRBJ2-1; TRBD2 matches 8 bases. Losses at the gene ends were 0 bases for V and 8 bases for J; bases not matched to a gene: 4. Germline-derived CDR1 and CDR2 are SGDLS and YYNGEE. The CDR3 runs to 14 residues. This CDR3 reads CASSVDGRAHEQFF. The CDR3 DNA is TGTGCCAGCAGCGTAGACGGGAGGGCCCATGAGCAGTTCTTC. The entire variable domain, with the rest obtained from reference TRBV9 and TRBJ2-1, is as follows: DSGVTQTPKHLITATGQRVTLRCSPRSGDLSVYWYQQSLDQGLQFLIQYYNGEERAKGNILERFSAQQFPDLHSELNLSSLELGDSALYFCASSVDGRAHEQFFGPGTRLTVL.

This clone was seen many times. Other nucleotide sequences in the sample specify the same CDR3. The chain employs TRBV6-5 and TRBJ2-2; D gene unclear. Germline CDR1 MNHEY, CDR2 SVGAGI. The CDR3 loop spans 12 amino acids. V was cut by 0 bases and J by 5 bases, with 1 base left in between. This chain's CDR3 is CASSYSTGELFF. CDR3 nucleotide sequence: TGTGCCAGCAGTTACTCAACCGGGGAGCTGTTTTTT.

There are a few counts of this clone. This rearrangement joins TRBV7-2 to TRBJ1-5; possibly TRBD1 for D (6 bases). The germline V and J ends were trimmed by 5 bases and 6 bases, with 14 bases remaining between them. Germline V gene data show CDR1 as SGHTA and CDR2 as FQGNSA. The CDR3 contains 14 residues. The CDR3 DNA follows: TGTGCCAGCAGCCCACAGGGTGGGGGTCAGCCCCAGCATTTT. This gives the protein CASSPQGGGQPQHF.

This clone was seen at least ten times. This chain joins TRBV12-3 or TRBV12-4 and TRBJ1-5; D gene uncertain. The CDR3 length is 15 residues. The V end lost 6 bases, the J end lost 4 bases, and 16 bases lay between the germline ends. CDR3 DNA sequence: TGTGCCAGCAGCGTAGACCCTTGGCAAAATCAGCCCCAGCATTTT. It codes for CASSVDPWQNQPQHF.

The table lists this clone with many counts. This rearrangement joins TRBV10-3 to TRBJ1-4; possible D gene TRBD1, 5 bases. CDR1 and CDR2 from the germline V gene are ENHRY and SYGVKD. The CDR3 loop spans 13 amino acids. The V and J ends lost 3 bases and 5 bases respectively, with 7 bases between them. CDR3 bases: TGTGCCATCAGTGAAGGGGCGAATGAAAAACTGTTTTTT. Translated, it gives CAISEGANEKLFF.

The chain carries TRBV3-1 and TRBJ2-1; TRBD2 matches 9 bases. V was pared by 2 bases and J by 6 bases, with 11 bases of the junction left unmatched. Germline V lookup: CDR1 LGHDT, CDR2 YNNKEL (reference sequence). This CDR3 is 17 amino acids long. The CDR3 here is CASSQTQREEPINEQFF. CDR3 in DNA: TGTGCCAGCAGCCAAACCCAGCGGGAGGAGCCTATCAATGAGCAGTTCTTC.

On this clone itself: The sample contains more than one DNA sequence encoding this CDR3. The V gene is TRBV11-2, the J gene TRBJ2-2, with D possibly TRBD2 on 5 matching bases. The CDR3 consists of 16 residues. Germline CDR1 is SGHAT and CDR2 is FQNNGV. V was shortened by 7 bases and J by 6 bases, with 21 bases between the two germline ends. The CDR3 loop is CASNIKGRGYAGELFF. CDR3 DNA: TGTGCCAGCAACATAAAAGGACGCGGGTATGCCGGGGAGCTGTTTTTT.

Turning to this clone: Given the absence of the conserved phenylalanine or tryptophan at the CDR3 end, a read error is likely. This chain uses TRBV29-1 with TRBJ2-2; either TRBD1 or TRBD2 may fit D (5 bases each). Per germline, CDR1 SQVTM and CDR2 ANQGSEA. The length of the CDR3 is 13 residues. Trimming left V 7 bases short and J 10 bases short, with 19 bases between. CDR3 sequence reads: CSAQTGHTVELFS. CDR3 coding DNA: TGCAGCGCCCAAACGGGGCATACTGTGGAGCTGTTTTCT.

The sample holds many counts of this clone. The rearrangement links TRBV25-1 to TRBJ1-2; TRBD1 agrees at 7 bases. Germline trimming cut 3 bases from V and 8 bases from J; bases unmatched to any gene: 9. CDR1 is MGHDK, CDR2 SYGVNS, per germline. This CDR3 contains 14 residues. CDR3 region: CASSDQTGLRGYTF. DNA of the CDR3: TGTGCCAGCAGTGACCAGACAGGGCTTCGAGGCTACACCTTC.

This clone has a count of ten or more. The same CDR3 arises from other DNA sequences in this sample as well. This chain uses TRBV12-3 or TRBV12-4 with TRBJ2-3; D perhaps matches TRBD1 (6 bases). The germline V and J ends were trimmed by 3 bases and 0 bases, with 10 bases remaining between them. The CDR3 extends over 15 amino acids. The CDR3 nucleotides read TGTGCCAGCAGTTTGGGGACACCAAGCACAGATACGCAGTATTTT. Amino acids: CASSLGTPSTDTQYF.

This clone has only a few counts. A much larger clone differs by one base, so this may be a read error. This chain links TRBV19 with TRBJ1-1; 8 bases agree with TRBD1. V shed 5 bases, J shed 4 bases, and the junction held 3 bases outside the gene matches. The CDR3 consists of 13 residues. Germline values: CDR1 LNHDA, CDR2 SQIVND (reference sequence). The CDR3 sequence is CASSPQGVTEAFF. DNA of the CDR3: TGTGCCAGTAGTCCACAGGGGGTCACTGAAGCTTTCTTT.

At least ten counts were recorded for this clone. This CDR3 is CASSQDWAAGVVYEQYF. The CDR3 nucleotides are TGCGCCAGCAGCCAAGATTGGGCAGCGGGAGTAGTATACGAGCAGTACTTC. The genes are TRBV4-3 and TRBJ2-7; 8 bases map to TRBD2. Germline V gives CDR1 LGHNA, CDR2 YSLEER. V lost 0 bases to trimming and J lost 4 bases; unmatched junction nucleotides: 11. The CDR3 is made up of 17 amino acids.

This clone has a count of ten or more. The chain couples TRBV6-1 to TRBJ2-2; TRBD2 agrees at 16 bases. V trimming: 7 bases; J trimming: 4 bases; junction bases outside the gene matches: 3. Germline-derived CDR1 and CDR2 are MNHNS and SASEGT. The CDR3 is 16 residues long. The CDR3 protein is CASTGTSGRGTGELFF. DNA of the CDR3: TGTGCCAGCACTGGGACTAGCGGGAGGGGCACCGGGGAGCTGTTTTTT.

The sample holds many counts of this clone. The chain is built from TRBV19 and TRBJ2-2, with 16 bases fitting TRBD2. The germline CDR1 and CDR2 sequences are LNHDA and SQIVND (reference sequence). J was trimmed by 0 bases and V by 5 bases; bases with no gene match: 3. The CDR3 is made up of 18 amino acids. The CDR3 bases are TGTGCCAGTAGTCCGGGACTAGCGGGAGGGCCGAACACCGGGGAGCTGTTTTTT. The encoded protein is CASSPGLAGGPNTGELFF.

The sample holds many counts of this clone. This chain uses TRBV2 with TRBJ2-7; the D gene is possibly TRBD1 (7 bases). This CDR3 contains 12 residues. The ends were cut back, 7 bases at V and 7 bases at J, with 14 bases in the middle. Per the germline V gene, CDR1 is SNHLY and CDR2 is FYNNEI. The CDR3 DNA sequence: TGTGCCAGCAAGGCAGGGGGGTTTGAGCAGTACTTC. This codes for CASKAGGFEQYF.

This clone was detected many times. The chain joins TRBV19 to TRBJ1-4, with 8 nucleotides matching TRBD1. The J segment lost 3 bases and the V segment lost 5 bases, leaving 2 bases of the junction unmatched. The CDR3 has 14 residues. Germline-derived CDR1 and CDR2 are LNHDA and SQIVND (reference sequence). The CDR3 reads CASSVQGANEKLFF. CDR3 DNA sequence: TGTGCCAGTAGTGTACAGGGGGCTAATGAAAAACTGTTTTTT.

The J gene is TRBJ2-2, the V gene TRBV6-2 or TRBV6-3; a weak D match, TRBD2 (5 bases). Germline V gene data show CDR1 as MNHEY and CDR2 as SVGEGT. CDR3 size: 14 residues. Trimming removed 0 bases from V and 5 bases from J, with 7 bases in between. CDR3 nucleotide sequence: TGTGCCAGCAGTTACTCGAGCGGTACCGGGGAGCTGTTTTTT. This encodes CASSYSSGTGELFF.

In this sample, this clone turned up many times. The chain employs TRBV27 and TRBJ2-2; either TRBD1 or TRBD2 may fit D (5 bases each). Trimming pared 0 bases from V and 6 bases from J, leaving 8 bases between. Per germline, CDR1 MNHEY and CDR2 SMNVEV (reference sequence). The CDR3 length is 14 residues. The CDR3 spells CASSLSQGAGELFF. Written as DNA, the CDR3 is TGTGCCAGCAGTTTATCTCAGGGAGCCGGGGAGCTGTTTTTT.

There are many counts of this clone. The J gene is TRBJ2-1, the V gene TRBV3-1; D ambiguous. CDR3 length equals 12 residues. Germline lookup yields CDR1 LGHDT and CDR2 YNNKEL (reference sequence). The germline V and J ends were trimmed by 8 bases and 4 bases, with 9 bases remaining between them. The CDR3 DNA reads TGTGCCAGCGCGCGTGGTTACAATGAGCAGTTCTTC. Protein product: CASARGYNEQFF.

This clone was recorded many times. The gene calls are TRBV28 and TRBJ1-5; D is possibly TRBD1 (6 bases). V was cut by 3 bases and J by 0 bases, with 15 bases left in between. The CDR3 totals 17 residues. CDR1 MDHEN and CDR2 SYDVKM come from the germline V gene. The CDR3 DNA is TGTGCCAGCAGTTTCAGCGACAGGCCTAATAGCAATCAGCCCCAGCATTTT. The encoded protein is CASSFSDRPNSNQPQHF.